These 18 T cell receptor beta chains were all obtained from the same sample, sequenced in a study of Graves' ophthalmopathy and Graves' hyperthyroidism. RNA transcripts yielded amplified TCR beta CDR3 regions. First-round RT-PCR employed HTBI primers, with a second-round multiplex PCR after it. TCRdb re-called the multiplex PCR reads with MiXCR, one entry per CDR3 protein. The top ten clones hold 3% of a sample with about 400,000 distinct CDR3 sequences, about 21% of them seen once. The source material was peripheral blood. The receptors come from a woman aged 18-29 years with stable Graves' hyperthyroidism.

The gene calls are TRBV12-5 and TRBJ1-5, with D unclear. CDR3 length: 15 amino acids. Trimming removed 2 bases at V and 3 bases at J, with 11 bases between. CDR1 is LGHNT, CDR2 FRNRAP, per germline. The CDR3 protein is CASGLWAPFNQPQHF. The CDR3 nucleotides read TGTGCTAGTGGTTTGTGGGCCCCGTTCAATCAGCCCCAGCATTTT.

The V and J genes are TRBV5-5 and TRBJ1-1; no clear D gene. The CDR3 has 14 amino acids. CDR1 and CDR2 (germline): SGHKS, YYEKEE (reference sequence). V dropped 3 bases and J dropped 0 bases, with 9 bases sitting between them. CDR3 region: CASSSGLMNTEAFF. The CDR3 DNA follows: TGTGCCAGCAGCTCTGGACTGATGAACACTGAAGCTTTCTTT.

This clonotype was recorded many times. This chain connects TRBV18 to TRBJ2-5; D possibly corresponds to TRBD1 (5 bases). Trimming took off 3 bases at V and 3 bases at J, with 8 bases between the two ends. In germline, CDR1 is KGHSH, CDR2 LQKENI. The CDR3 covers 13 residues. In DNA, the CDR3 is TGTGCCAGCTCACCGACAGAAAAAGAGACCCAGTACTTC. Translating it yields CASSPTEKETQYF.

This clonotype was detected many times. The V gene is TRBV6-1, the J gene TRBJ2-7; 10 bases align to TRBD2. Losses at the gene ends were 3 bases for V and 7 bases for J; bases not matched to a gene: 9. This CDR3 is built from 15 residues. Germline CDR1 reads MNHNS; CDR2 reads SASEGT. CDR3 loop: CASSEWSSGRSEQYF. The CDR3 DNA reads as TGTGCCAGCAGTGAGTGGTCTAGCGGGAGAAGTGAGCAGTACTTC.

The chain couples TRBV7-2 to TRBJ1-2, with TRBD1 identical over 8 bases. V lost 1 base to trimming and J lost 8 bases; unmatched junction nucleotides: 6. The length of the CDR3 is 14 residues. Germline V gene sequence: CDR1 SGHTA, CDR2 FQGNSA. The CDR3 DNA sequence: TGTGCCAGCAGCTTAGATGGACAGGGTTCGGGCTACACCTTC. Its translation is CASSLDGQGSGYTF.

V and J are TRBV4-1 and TRBJ1-2; D might be TRBD1 (5 bases). The germline V and J ends were trimmed by 3 bases and 4 bases, with 12 bases remaining between them. The germline gives CDR1 MGHRA, CDR2 YSYEKL. The CDR3 contains 14 residues. CDR3 in DNA: TGCGCCAGCAGCCAGGAAGACAGAATCTATGGCTACACCTTC. This codes for CASSQEDRIYGYTF.

This clonotype was recorded many times. The genes are TRBV18 and TRBJ1-5; D ambiguous. Germline V gene data show CDR1 as KGHSH and CDR2 as LQKENI. The germline V and J ends were trimmed by 0 bases and 0 bases, with 9 bases remaining between them. This CDR3 has 16 residues. This CDR3 is CASSPPGADSNQPQHF. CDR3 sequence (DNA): TGTGCCAGCTCACCACCGGGAGCAGATAGCAATCAGCCCCAGCATTTT.

This clonotype has a count of ten or more. The chain recombines TRBV12-3 or TRBV12-4 with TRBJ1-1; D remains ambiguous. The CDR3 covers 13 residues. The V end was cut by 3 bases, the J end by 1 base, with 6 bases between. In DNA form, the CDR3 reads TGTGCCAGCAGTTTGAGGCCGAACACTGAAGCTTTCTTT. Protein sequence: CASSLRPNTEAFF.

This clonotype came up many times. The rearrangement joins TRBV20-1 to TRBJ1-1, with 11 bases lining up with TRBD1. The CDR3 loop spans 13 amino acids. Germline V gene sequence: CDR1 DFQATT, CDR2 SNEGSKA (reference sequence). The V gene end was trimmed by 5 bases and the J gene end by 3 bases; junction bases not matched to a gene: 2. The CDR3 nucleotides read TGCAGTGCTGGGACAGGGGGGCACACTGAAGCTTTCTTT. It translates to CSAGTGGHTEAFF.

As for this clonotype: Germline and junction disagree at one end, which may indicate a read error. V gene TRBV5-1 combines with J gene TRBJ1-1; 11 positions match TRBD1. The CDR3 has 17 amino acids. Germline loops: CDR1 SGHRS, CDR2 YFSETQ. The DNA for the CDR3 is TGCGCCAGCAGCCCCGGACAGGGGGCGCTGGTGAACACTGATGCTTTCTTT. Its translation: CASSPGQGALVNTDAFF.

This clonotype has a count of ten or more. The chain uses TRBV28 and TRBJ2-2, with D perhaps TRBD2 (5 bases). CDR3 size: 15 residues. V was trimmed by 3 bases and J by 0 bases, leaving 8 bases between them. Germline CDR1 is MDHEN and CDR2 is SYDVKM. Here the CDR3 reads CASSFGVANTGELFF. The CDR3 DNA reads TGTGCCAGCAGTTTCGGGGTGGCGAACACCGGGGAGCTGTTTTTT.

This clonotype was detected many times. The chain recombines TRBV7-2 with TRBJ2-5; D is unclear. CDR1 is SGHTA, CDR2 FQGNSA, per germline. V shed 1 base and J shed 2 bases, with 5 bases lying between them. This CDR3 has 13 residues. The CDR3 reads CASSLDPQETQYF. DNA for the CDR3: TGTGCCAGCAGCTTAGACCCTCAAGAGACCCAGTACTTC.

This clonotype has at least ten counts. The chain has TRBV6-1 and TRBJ2-7, with TRBD2 identical over 10 bases. The CDR3 runs 15 residues. The junction had 2 bases not matched to a gene; V was cut back by 1 base and J by 2 bases. The germline gives CDR1 MNHNS, CDR2 SASEGT. The CDR3 sequence: CASSEGTSGTYEQYF. CDR3 in DNA: TGTGCCAGCAGTGAAGGGACTAGCGGAACCTACGAGCAGTACTTC.

The rearrangement uses TRBV6-2 or TRBV6-3 and TRBJ2-3, with 9 positions matching TRBD2. Germline CDR1 reads MNHEY; CDR2 reads SVGEGT. The J segment lost 4 bases and the V segment lost 2 bases, leaving 4 bases of the junction unmatched. The CDR3 is 15 amino acids. This CDR3 reads CASSYQLAGSDTQYF. The CDR3 nucleotides are TGTGCCAGCAGTTACCAACTAGCGGGTTCAGATACGCAGTATTTT.

This clonotype was detected ten times or more. This chain uses TRBV25-1 with TRBJ2-7; 9 bases fit TRBD2. The CDR3 runs to 15 residues. Per germline, CDR1 MGHDK and CDR2 SYGVNS. V was clipped by 1 base and J by 3 bases; unmatched bases: 4. The CDR3 region is CASSEFGGRGYEQYF. For the CDR3, the DNA is TGTGCCAGCAGTGAATTCGGCGGGAGGGGCTACGAGCAGTACTTC.

This clonotype was seen a single time. The rearrangement uses TRBV6-1 and TRBJ2-2; no reliable D call. The V gene's germline CDR1 is MNHNS and CDR2 SASEGT. V was shortened by 5 bases and J by 6 bases, with 10 bases between the two germline ends. The CDR3 runs to 13 residues. The DNA of the CDR3 is TGTGCCAGCAGTCCCCTGGTATCCGGGGAGCTGTTTTTT. This encodes CASSPLVSGELFF.

This clonotype was detected ten times or more. V usage is TRBV20-1 and J usage is TRBJ1-2; D is undetermined. Germline V CDR1 and CDR2: DFQATT, SNEGSKA (reference sequence). The CDR3 length is 11 residues. CDR3 protein: CISPGSYGYTF. The CDR3 coding sequence is TGCATTTCTCCGGGGTCCTATGGCTACACCTTC.

This clonotype was found many times. The gene calls are TRBV28 and TRBJ2-2; TRBD2 matches 7 bases. Looked up from germline, CDR1 is MDHEN and CDR2 is SYDVKM. V gave up 3 bases and J gave up 0 bases; unmatched junction bases: 4. The CDR3 consists of 16 residues. The CDR3 spells CASSLGLAANTGELFF. The CDR3 DNA reads TGTGCCAGCAGTTTGGGTCTAGCGGCGAACACCGGGGAGCTGTTTTTT.